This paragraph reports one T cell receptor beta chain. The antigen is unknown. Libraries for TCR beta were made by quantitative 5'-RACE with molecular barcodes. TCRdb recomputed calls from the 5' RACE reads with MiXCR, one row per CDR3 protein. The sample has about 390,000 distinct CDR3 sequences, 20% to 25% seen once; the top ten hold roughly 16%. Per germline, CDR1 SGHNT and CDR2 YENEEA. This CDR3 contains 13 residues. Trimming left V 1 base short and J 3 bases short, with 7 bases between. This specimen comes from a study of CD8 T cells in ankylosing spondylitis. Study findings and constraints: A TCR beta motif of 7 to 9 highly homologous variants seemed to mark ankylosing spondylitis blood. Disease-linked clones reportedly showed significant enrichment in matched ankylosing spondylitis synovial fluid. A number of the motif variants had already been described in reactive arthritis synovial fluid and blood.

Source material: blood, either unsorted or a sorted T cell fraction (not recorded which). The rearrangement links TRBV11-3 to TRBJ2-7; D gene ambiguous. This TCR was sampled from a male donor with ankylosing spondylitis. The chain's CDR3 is CASSLGVHYEQYF. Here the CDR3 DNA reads TGTGCCAGCAGCTTAGGAGTACACTACGAGCAGTACTTC.